This passage covers 28 T cell receptor beta chains from one sample sequenced in a study of human T cells and chemical hapten exposure. The time point was: pre-sensitization, week 0. Treatment denoted: therapeutic diphenylcyclopropenone sensitization with weekly scalp DPC. TCRdb re-analysed the RACE reads in MiXCR, keeping a single row per CDR3 protein. The data show roughly 260,000 distinct CDR3 sequences, about 9.4% seen once. This specimen consisted of whole blood, obtained in connection with sensitization to the hapten diphenylcyclopropenone (DPC). The receptors here all came from a woman aged 40 to 55 with alopecia areata. Some clones in this sample may be carry-over from other donors' samples.

This clonotype was picked up a small number of times. The chain uses TRBV6-6 and TRBJ2-7, with D perhaps being TRBD1 or TRBD2 (5 bases each). The germline V gene has CDR1 MNHNY and CDR2 SVGAGI (reference sequence). The V gene lost 10 bases and the J gene lost 0 bases, with 10 bases spanning the gap. This CDR3 spans 12 amino acids. In DNA form, the CDR3 reads TGTGCCACCCGGGACGGCTCCTACGAGCAGTACTTC. Its protein product is CATRDGSYEQYF.

Ten or more counts support this clonotype. V is TRBV29-1 and J is TRBJ1-2; the D is unclear. Germline CDR1 and CDR2: SQVTM and ANQGSEA. V shed 5 bases and J shed 4 bases, with 14 bases lying between them. The CDR3 is made up of 13 amino acids. DNA of the CDR3: TGCAGCGTTTTTCCCCCGGGGAGCTATGGCTACACCTTC. Translating it yields CSVFPPGSYGYTF.

The genes are TRBV11-2 and TRBJ2-1, with 8 nucleotides matching TRBD2. The CDR3 is made up of 16 amino acids. From germline, CDR1 is SGHAT and CDR2 FQNNGV. V was pared by 4 bases and J by 7 bases, with 12 bases of the junction left unmatched. DNA of the CDR3: TGTGCCAGCAGCTCCTCTCGAGCGGGAGCCCGGAATGAGCAGTTCTTC. Translated, it gives CASSSSRAGARNEQFF.

In its sample, this clonotype was seen many times. The rearrangement links TRBV24-1 to TRBJ1-5; possible D gene TRBD1, 5 bases. CDR1 and CDR2 from the germline V gene are KGHDR and SFDVKD. Deletions cut 3 bases from V and 8 bases from J, with 16 bases between. CDR3 size: 15 residues. As DNA, the CDR3 is TGTGCCACCAGTGATCCTTGGGAGGGGATGGAGCCCCAGCATTTT. The encoded protein is CATSDPWEGMEPQHF.

At least ten counts were recorded for this clonotype. V and J are TRBV10-3 and TRBJ2-3; possibly TRBD1 or TRBD2 for D (5 bases each). Germline assignment: CDR1 ENHRY and CDR2 SYGVKD. There are 14 residues in the CDR3. V lost 6 bases to trimming and J lost 3 bases, with 13 bases between them. The CDR3 region has the DNA TGTGCCATCAGCCGGGGCGAGGGGACAGATACGCAGTATTTT. Translation gives CAISRGEGTDTQYF.

The chain links TRBV20-1 to TRBJ1-1; possibly TRBD1 for D (6 bases). V lost 0 bases, J lost 0 bases, and 23 bases lay in between. The CDR3 runs 19 residues. From germline, CDR1 is DFQATT and CDR2 SNEGSKA (reference sequence). The CDR3 here is CSARDLGRFEGGLNTEAFF. For the CDR3, the DNA is TGCAGTGCTAGAGATCTGGGTAGGTTTGAAGGGGGGCTGAACACTGAAGCTTTCTTT.

This clonotype was detected a few times. The chain links TRBV7-9 to TRBJ1-2, with a weak D call TRBD1 (6 bases). The CDR3 is 14 residues long. Trimming stripped 4 bases from V and 8 bases from J, with 17 bases between. Germline CDR1 is SEHNR and CDR2 is FQNEAQ (reference sequence). The CDR3, as DNA: TGTGCCAGCAGCTCCCGGACGGGGGCTGGAGGCTACACCTTC. This translates into CASSSRTGAGGYTF. Based on the CDR3 plus reference TRBV7-9 and TRBJ1-2, the full variable domain is DTGVSQNPRHKITKRGQNVTFRCDPISEHNRLYWYRQTLGQGPEFLTYFQNEAQLEKSRLLSDRFSAERPKGSFSTLEIQRTEQGDSAMYLCASSSRTGAGGYTFGSGTRLTVV.

CDR3 coding DNA: TGTGCCAGCAGTTTGGGACTCTTGAACCACAATGAGCAGTTCTTC. Encoded protein: CASSLGLLNHNEQFF. The chain couples TRBV6-2 or TRBV6-3 to TRBJ2-1, with a weak D call TRBD2 (6 bases). The CDR3 totals 15 residues. Germline V gives CDR1 MNHEY, CDR2 SVGEGT. Trimming removed 4 bases at V and 5 bases at J, with 15 bases between.

The chain is built from TRBV27 and TRBJ1-2; 9 bases align to TRBD1. From germline, CDR1 is MNHEY and CDR2 SMNVEV (reference sequence). The J segment lost 8 bases and the V segment lost 5 bases, leaving 9 bases of the junction unmatched. The CDR3 consists of 14 residues. The CDR3 loop is CASSLRRQGGGYTF. The CDR3 nucleotides are TGTGCCAGCAGTCTCCGTAGACAGGGGGGCGGCTACACCTTC.

This clonotype occurred many times. This rearrangement joins TRBV3-1 to TRBJ2-1, with 10 bases lining up with TRBD2. The CDR3 extends over 16 amino acids. Germline V lookup: CDR1 LGHDT, CDR2 YNNKEL (reference sequence). Losses at the gene ends were 2 bases for V and 8 bases for J; bases not matched to a gene: 9. The CDR3 nucleotides are TGTGCCAGCAGCCAATCTCAAGCGGGAGGGTGGGATGAGCAGTTCTTC. Its translation is CASSQSQAGGWDEQFF.

This chain links TRBV6-6 with TRBJ1-1; D call uncertain. Germline V gene data show CDR1 as MNHNY and CDR2 as SVGAGI (reference sequence). The CDR3 sequence is 11 residues long. Between the trimmed V and J ends, which lost 6 bases and 8 bases, there was a span of 10 bases. The CDR3 DNA follows: TGTGCCAGCAGCTATACCCGCGAAGCTTTCTTT. Amino acid sequence: CASSYTREAFF.

This clonotype has ten or more counts. The chain carries TRBV12-3 or TRBV12-4 and TRBJ2-3, with TRBD1 as a possible D gene (6 bases). The ends were cut back, 6 bases at V and 2 bases at J, with 9 bases in the middle. The CDR3 is 13 residues long. The DNA of the CDR3 is TGTGCCAGCAGCTGGGACATCACAGATACGCAGTATTTT. Encoded protein: CASSWDITDTQYF.

This clonotype was observed a few times. The chain links TRBV12-3 or TRBV12-4 to TRBJ2-3, with 10 bases lining up with TRBD2. The V segment lost 5 bases and the J segment 5 bases; nucleotides outside the gene matches: 4. CDR3 length: 14 amino acids. CDR3 loop: CASSPGTSVDTQYF. CDR3 nucleotides: TGTGCCAGCAGTCCCGGGACTAGCGTAGATACGCAGTATTTT.

In its sample, this clonotype was seen a few times. The CDR3 DNA sequence: TGCAGTGCGTACGGACTAGCGGGAGGGCCTTGGAGTGAGCAGTTCTTC. Its protein is CSAYGLAGGPWSEQFF. The genes are TRBV20-1 and TRBJ2-1, with 15 bases fitting TRBD2. The CDR3 spans 16 residues. CDR1 DFQATT and CDR2 SNEGSKA come from the germline V gene (reference sequence). The ends lost 6 bases at V and 9 bases at J; junction bases unmatched: 12.

There are a few counts of this clonotype. The rearrangement uses TRBV20-1 and TRBJ1-4; tentatively, D is TRBD1 (5 bases). Trimming stripped 4 bases from V and 8 bases from J, with 14 bases between. Looked up from germline, CDR1 is DFQATT and CDR2 is SNEGSKA (reference sequence). This CDR3 contains 13 residues. CDR3 sequence: CSANGGGSEKLFF. The CDR3 bases are TGCAGTGCTAATGGGGGAGGGAGCGAAAAACTGTTTTTT.

The rearrangement links TRBV27 to TRBJ2-7, with TRBD2 matching 11 bases. The length of the CDR3 is 17 residues. Germline V gene sequence: CDR1 MNHEY, CDR2 SMNVEV (reference sequence). The V gene end was trimmed by 0 bases and the J gene end by 2 bases; junction bases not matched to a gene: 6. The CDR3 nucleotides are TGTGCCAGCAGTTTATCGAAAGGACTAGCGGGCGCCTACGAGCAGTACTTC. It is translated as CASSLSKGLAGAYEQYF.

The chain uses TRBV9 and TRBJ2-3; D might be TRBD1 (7 bases). The CDR3 has 16 residues. Trimming stripped 1 base from V and 5 bases from J, with 17 bases between. CDR1 and CDR2 from the germline V gene are SGDLS and YYNGEE. In nucleotides, the CDR3 is TGTGCCAGCAGCGTACAGGGGGGAGACAGAGGAGATACGCAGTATTTT. Protein product: CASSVQGGDRGDTQYF.

The V and J genes are TRBV20-1 and TRBJ2-3; D is possibly TRBD2 (5 bases). Per germline, CDR1 DFQATT and CDR2 SNEGSKA (reference sequence). The CDR3 loop spans 15 amino acids. Trimming removed 0 bases at V and 8 bases at J, with 18 bases between. The CDR3 here is CSARDPSGVLGTQYF. In DNA, the CDR3 is TGCAGTGCTAGAGATCCCAGCGGCGTCCTTGGTACGCAGTATTTT.

This clonotype was counted only a few times. The chain joins TRBV7-3 to TRBJ2-3; 8 bases are a match to TRBD2. CDR1 and CDR2 from the germline V gene are SGHTA and FQGTGA. With V trimmed by 2 bases and J by 5 bases, 9 bases remained unmatched. This CDR3 contains 16 residues. In DNA, the CDR3 is TGTGCCAGCAGCTTACGGAGCGGGAGTCATAGAGATACGCAGTATTTT. It encodes CASSLRSGSHRDTQYF.

Ten or more counts support this clonotype. This chain connects TRBV7-2 to TRBJ1-5; D is uncertain. This CDR3 comprises 12 residues. V lost 2 bases, J lost 5 bases, and 4 bases lay in between. Germline CDR1 and CDR2: SGHTA and FQGNSA. DNA of the CDR3: TGTGCCAGCAGCTTATCCCATCAGCCCCAGCATTTT. Protein product: CASSLSHQPQHF.

This clonotype showed up just a few times. The chain recombines TRBV19 with TRBJ2-6, with 8 bases lining up with TRBD1. Germline V gene sequence: CDR1 LNHDA, CDR2 SQIVND (reference sequence). This CDR3 is 19 amino acids long. V lost 6 bases and J lost 0; bases outside the gene matches: 13. The CDR3 loop reads CASSSILTGASSGANVLTF. Written as DNA, the CDR3 is TGTGCCAGTAGCTCAATTCTGACAGGGGCCAGCTCTGGGGCCAACGTCCTGACTTTC.

This clonotype was seen a few times. This chain connects TRBV3-1 to TRBJ2-2, with no clear D. The germline V gene has CDR1 LGHDT and CDR2 YNNKEL (reference sequence). This CDR3 spans 16 amino acids. The V end was cut by 4 bases, the J end by 4 bases, with 16 bases between. The CDR3 protein is CASSPTVEEVTGELFF. DNA of the CDR3: TGTGCCAGCAGCCCTACCGTAGAAGAGGTCACCGGGGAGCTGTTTTTT. Full variable domain (rest looked up from reference TRBV3-1 and TRBJ2-2): DTAVSQTPKYLVTQMGNDKSIKCEQNLGHDTMYWYKQDSKKFLKIMFSYNNKELIINETVPNRFSPKSPDKAHLNLHINSLELGDSAVYFCASSPTVEEVTGELFFGEGSRLTVL.

This clonotype has just a few counts. The chain employs TRBV5-1 and TRBJ2-3, with a tentative D call TRBD1 (5 bases). The CDR3 consists of 15 residues. The ends were cut back, 0 bases at V and 0 bases at J, with 8 bases in the middle. Looked up from germline, CDR1 is SGHRS and CDR2 is YFSETQ. CDR3 in DNA: TGCGCCAGCAGCTTGGTACAGGCTAGCACAGATACGCAGTATTTT. It yields the protein CASSLVQASTDTQYF.

This clonotype came up a few times. The chain joins TRBV27 to TRBJ2-3, with D tentatively TRBD1 (6 bases). This CDR3 has 14 amino acids. The V end lost 6 bases, the J end lost 7 bases, and 17 bases lay between the germline ends. CDR1 MNHEY and CDR2 SMNVEV come from the germline V gene (reference sequence). The CDR3 nucleotides read TGTGCCAGCAGCTCCGGGACACTTCCCAATACGCAGTATTTT. It encodes CASSSGTLPNTQYF.

This clonotype was detected only a few times. V and J are TRBV7-6 and TRBJ2-7; 7 bases fit TRBD2. J was trimmed by 2 bases and V by 2 bases; bases with no gene match: 6. Germline lookup yields CDR1 SGHVS and CDR2 FNYEAQ. CDR3 size: 15 residues. This CDR3 reads CASSLRAGRPYEQYF. For the CDR3, the DNA is TGTGCCAGCAGCTTAAGAGCGGGACGACCCTACGAGCAGTACTTC.

The chain uses TRBV28 and TRBJ2-7; D unclear. CDR1 is MDHEN and CDR2 is SYDVKM in the germline V gene. V was cut by 7 bases and J by 4 bases, with 14 bases left in between. The CDR3 loop spans 13 amino acids. CDR3 coding DNA: TGTGCCAGCATGGGCCACGCCACTTACGAGCAGTACTTC. The encoded protein is CASMGHATYEQYF.

This clonotype came up a few times. This chain joins TRBV28 and TRBJ2-1; 9 nucleotides line up with TRBD2. This CDR3 spans 15 amino acids. Germline lookup yields CDR1 MDHEN and CDR2 SYDVKM. V lost 5 bases, J lost 4 bases, and 6 bases stayed unmatched. The DNA of the CDR3 is TGTGCCAGCAGTCAAGCGGGAGGAGGGTACAATGAGCAGTTCTTC. Translating it yields CASSQAGGGYNEQFF.

The genes are TRBV28 and TRBJ1-2; 8 nucleotides line up with TRBD1. V shed 4 bases, J shed 4 bases, and the junction held 5 bases outside the gene matches. Germline loops: CDR1 MDHEN, CDR2 SYDVKM. The CDR3 is made up of 14 amino acids. CDR3 residues: CASSSGQGTYGYTF. DNA of the CDR3: TGTGCCAGCAGTTCCGGACAGGGCACCTATGGCTACACCTTC.